This is a list of T cell receptor beta chains from one sample in a study of cytomegalovirus exposure and HLA in healthy donors. Sequenced by immunoSEQ multiplex PCR; TCRdb stores in-frame clones only, minus some. The sample includes under 200,000 clones, roughly three quarters seen only once; the top ten take over 3%. The sample taken for sequencing was PBMCs. These receptors all come from a woman between 50 and 59 years old in good health and CMV-seropositive. CDR3s include the opening cysteine and the closing phenylalanine or tryptophan. The order of the fields is J gene, V gene, clone size, D gene, CDR3 DNA, CDR3 protein. D genes are given only for firm matches. Clone size is stated in some rows and not others, as once, few, many or a class when expanded.

j_call: TRBJ2-1
v_call: TRBV30
clone_size: .
d_call: TRBD2
cdr3_nt: TGTGCCTGGAAGGGCGGCCTAGCGGGGTACAATGAGCAGTTCTTC
cdr3_aa: CAWKGGLAGYNEQFF

j_call: TRBJ1-2
v_call: TRBV4-1
clone_size: .
d_call: TRBD1
cdr3_nt: TGCGCCAGCAGCCAAGATTCTGGACAGGTTTTACGGGGCTACACCTTC
cdr3_aa: CASSQDSGQVLRGYTF

j_call: TRBJ1-4
v_call: TRBV5-1
clone_size: .
d_call: .
cdr3_nt: TGCGCCAGCGGGGGGGATGCAACTAATGAAAAACTGTTTTTT
cdr3_aa: CASGGDATNEKLFF

j_call: TRBJ1-2
v_call: TRBV27
clone_size: .
d_call: TRBD1
cdr3_nt: TGTGCCAGCAGTTTGTTCGGCCAGGGACAGGGTTATGGCTACACCTTC
cdr3_aa: CASSLFGQGQGYGYTF

j_call: TRBJ1-5
v_call: TRBV6-6
clone_size: .
d_call: TRBD1
cdr3_nt: TGTGCCAGCAGTTACATAGGCGGACAGGGGACTCAGCCCCAGCATTTT
cdr3_aa: CASSYIGGQGTQPQHF

j_call: TRBJ1-1
v_call: TRBV5-4
clone_size: .
d_call: .
cdr3_nt: TGTGCCAGCGCGGACAGACGGAACACTGAAGCTTTCTTT
cdr3_aa: CASADRRNTEAFF

j_call: TRBJ2-2
v_call: TRBV5-1
clone_size: .
d_call: .
cdr3_nt: TGCGCCAGCAGCGAGCCAGGGCCCGGGGAGCTGTTTTTT
cdr3_aa: CASSEPGPGELFF

j_call: TRBJ1-5
v_call: TRBV19
clone_size: .
d_call: TRBD1
cdr3_nt: TGTGCCAGTAGTATACGCGGGACAGGGGATAATCAGCCCCAGCATTTT
cdr3_aa: CASSIRGTGDNQPQHF

j_call: TRBJ1-2
v_call: TRBV28
clone_size: .
d_call: .
cdr3_nt: TGTGCCAGCGGGGTATCGAGGGCGCAGATCTATGGCTACACCTTC
cdr3_aa: CASGVSRAQIYGYTF

j_call: TRBJ2-5
v_call: TRBV4-2
clone_size: few
d_call: .
cdr3_nt: TGTGCCAGCAGCCAAGATCATAGCGCCCAAGAGACCCAGTACTTC
cdr3_aa: CASSQDHSAQETQYF

j_call: TRBJ1-5
v_call: TRBV23-1
clone_size: .
d_call: .
cdr3_nt: TGCGCCAGCAGTCAATCGGTTTCCCAACTTAGCAATCAGCCCCAGCATTTT
cdr3_aa: CASSQSVSQLSNQPQHF

j_call: TRBJ2-1
v_call: TRBV4-1
clone_size: .
d_call: TRBD2
cdr3_nt: TGCGCCAGCAGCCAAGCTGGGGCGGGGGGGCTTCCGTTCTTC
cdr3_aa: CASSQAGAGGLPFF

j_call: TRBJ1-2
v_call: TRBV28
clone_size: few
d_call: TRBD1
cdr3_nt: TGTGCCGCAATAAATGGTCGAGGGGGCGCAGGAGAAAGCTACACCTTC
cdr3_aa: CAAINGRGGAGESYTF

j_call: TRBJ2-3
v_call: TRBV7-3
clone_size: .
d_call: TRBD2
cdr3_nt: TGTGCCAGCAGCTTGACTAGCGGGAGAGCAGATACGCAGTATTTT
cdr3_aa: CASSLTSGRADTQYF

j_call: TRBJ2-5
v_call: TRBV29-1
clone_size: .
d_call: TRBD2
cdr3_nt: TGCAGCGCCCACGCGGGAGTCGCAGAGACCCAGTACTTC
cdr3_aa: CSAHAGVAETQYF

j_call: TRBJ1-4
v_call: TRBV5-1
clone_size: few
d_call: .
cdr3_nt: TGCGCCAGCAGCAAACTTGCAACTAATGAAAAACTGTTTTTT
cdr3_aa: CASSKLATNEKLFF

j_call: TRBJ1-1
v_call: TRBV19
clone_size: few
d_call: .
cdr3_nt: TGTGCCAGTAGTCTGAGGACAGCACAGAACACTGAAGCTTTCTTT
cdr3_aa: CASSLRTAQNTEAFF

j_call: TRBJ1-5
v_call: TRBV9
clone_size: .
d_call: .
cdr3_nt: TGTGCCAGCAGCGGAATACAGGGACAAGATAGCAATCAGCCCCAGCATTTT
cdr3_aa: CASSGIQGQDSNQPQHF

j_call: TRBJ1-3
v_call: TRBV7-9
clone_size: .
d_call: TRBD1
cdr3_nt: TGTGCCAGCAGCTTTATCCCGCAGCCAGGACAGGGCCGAAACACCATATATTTT
cdr3_aa: CASSFIPQPGQGRNTIYF

j_call: TRBJ1-5
v_call: TRBV7-2
clone_size: .
d_call: .
cdr3_nt: TGTGCCAGCAGCCCCGATTGGACGGAGGCTGGCGATCAGCCCCAGCATTTT
cdr3_aa: CASSPDWTEAGDQPQHF

j_call: TRBJ1-1
v_call: TRBV9
clone_size: .
d_call: .
cdr3_nt: TGTGCCAGCAGCGTAGAATGGGTATCAGGGGCAGCTTTCTTT
cdr3_aa: CASSVEWVSGAAFF

j_call: TRBJ2-7
v_call: TRBV7-9
clone_size: .
d_call: .
cdr3_nt: TGTGCCAGCAGCCGTTCCGGGTCCGCCTACGAGCAGTACTTC
cdr3_aa: CASSRSGSAYEQYF

j_call: TRBJ2-7
v_call: TRBV11-3
clone_size: many
d_call: TRBD2
cdr3_nt: TGTGCCAGCAGCTTCTTGGGACTAGCGGGGGGACCGAGCTCCTACGAGCAGTACTTC
cdr3_aa: CASSFLGLAGGPSSYEQYF

j_call: TRBJ2-3
v_call: TRBV9
clone_size: .
d_call: TRBD2
cdr3_nt: TGTGCCAGCAGCGCCAGAGCGGGAAGCACAGATACGCAGTATTTT
cdr3_aa: CASSARAGSTDTQYF

j_call: TRBJ1-2
v_call: TRBV5-8
clone_size: .
d_call: .
cdr3_nt: TGTGCCAGCAGCTTGATAGCAGGGGTTGGCTACACCTTC
cdr3_aa: CASSLIAGVGYTF

j_call: TRBJ1-6
v_call: TRBV7-3
clone_size: .
d_call: .
cdr3_nt: TGTGCCAGCAGCTCGGGGATCACGGGTTCACCCCTCCACTTT
cdr3_aa: CASSSGITGSPLHF

j_call: TRBJ1-1
v_call: TRBV5-8
clone_size: few
d_call: .
cdr3_nt: TGTGCCAGCAGCTTGGTGGGGCGGGGGGTTCACACTGAAGCTTTCTTT
cdr3_aa: CASSLVGRGVHTEAFF

j_call: TRBJ2-7
v_call: TRBV6-5
clone_size: .
d_call: TRBD2
cdr3_nt: TGTGCCAGCTCGCGCGGGGGTAAATATCTCTACGAGCAGTACTTC
cdr3_aa: CASSRGGKYLYEQYF

j_call: TRBJ2-3
v_call: TRBV11-3
clone_size: .
d_call: TRBD2
cdr3_nt: TGTGCCAGCAGCTACCATACACTAGCGGGGAGCACAGATACGCAGTATTTT
cdr3_aa: CASSYHTLAGSTDTQYF

j_call: TRBJ2-5
v_call: TRBV5-1
clone_size: .
d_call: .
cdr3_nt: TGCGCCAGCAGCTTTGATACAAGCGGACAGGAGACCCAGTACTTC
cdr3_aa: CASSFDTSGQETQYF

j_call: TRBJ2-2
v_call: TRBV7-2
clone_size: .
d_call: .
cdr3_nt: TGTGCCAGCAGCCCGCAAGGAGGGACTCTCGGAGAGCTGTTTTTT
cdr3_aa: CASSPQGGTLGELFF

j_call: TRBJ1-1
v_call: TRBV25-1
clone_size: .
d_call: .
cdr3_nt: TGTGCCAGCAGTGAGCGGGGGAGAGGGGACACTGAAGCTTTCTTT
cdr3_aa: CASSERGRGDTEAFF

j_call: TRBJ1-4
v_call: TRBV30
clone_size: once
d_call: TRBD1
cdr3_nt: TGTGCCTGGAATGGCAGGGGGGATGAAAAACTGTTTTTT
cdr3_aa: CAWNGRGDEKLFF

j_call: TRBJ2-2
v_call: TRBV15
clone_size: .
d_call: TRBD2
cdr3_nt: TGTGCCACCGAGAGGGAGCGGGGCGGGGAGCTGTTTTTT
cdr3_aa: CATERERGGELFF

j_call: TRBJ2-1
v_call: TRBV18
clone_size: .
d_call: .
cdr3_nt: TGTGCCAGCTCACCCAGACTAGGTACAAATGAGCAGTTCTTC
cdr3_aa: CASSPRLGTNEQFF

j_call: TRBJ1-6
v_call: TRBV5-5
clone_size: .
d_call: .
cdr3_nt: TGTGCCAGCAGCCTGCCGACGGTTTCTAGAGGTTATAATTCACCCCTCCACTTT
cdr3_aa: CASSLPTVSRGYNSPLHF

j_call: TRBJ2-5
v_call: TRBV7-6
clone_size: once
d_call: TRBD1
cdr3_nt: TGTGCCAGCAGCCCTGGGACAGGGGAAGAGACCCAGTACTTC
cdr3_aa: CASSPGTGEETQYF

j_call: TRBJ1-3
v_call: TRBV6-1
clone_size: .
d_call: .
cdr3_nt: TGTGCCAGCATCCGGACAGTGGCTGGAAACACCATATATTTT
cdr3_aa: CASIRTVAGNTIYF

j_call: TRBJ1-1
v_call: TRBV5-4
clone_size: few
d_call: .
cdr3_nt: TGTGCCAGCAGCTGGGGCAACCGAGTGAACACTGAAGCTTTCTTT
cdr3_aa: CASSWGNRVNTEAFF

j_call: TRBJ1-1
v_call: TRBV7-2
clone_size: .
d_call: .
cdr3_nt: TGTGCCAGCAGCTTGGGGGGTCCTGGAGCTTTCTTT
cdr3_aa: CASSLGGPGAFF

j_call: TRBJ1-2
v_call: TRBV6-6
clone_size: .
d_call: .
cdr3_nt: TGTGCCAGCAGTTACGAGGGCGGCTACACCTTC
cdr3_aa: CASSYEGGYTF

j_call: TRBJ1-2
v_call: TRBV30
clone_size: .
d_call: .
cdr3_nt: TGTGCCTGGAAAGCAGGGGAAGACTATGGCTACACCTTC
cdr3_aa: CAWKAGEDYGYTF

j_call: TRBJ2-5
v_call: TRBV5-1
clone_size: .
d_call: TRBD2
cdr3_nt: TGCGCCAGCAGCTTGGCTAGCGGGGGCCTTCAAGAGACCCAGTACTTC
cdr3_aa: CASSLASGGLQETQYF